A selection of T cell receptor beta chains follows, all from one sample in a study of blood T cell repertoires in COVID-19. TCRdb's table, derived via immunoSEQ multiplex PCR, lists solely in-frame clones and lacks some. The sample contains about 310,000 clones, roughly nine tenths of which appear only once. The sequenced sample was PBMCs or T cells enriched from blood (not recorded which). The receptors here all came from a man aged 55-75 years who had recovered from COVID-19. Both conserved end residues are part of each CDR3. The order of the fields is D gene, clone size, J gene, V gene, CDR3 protein, CDR3 DNA. D genes are given only for firm matches. Size is omitted from some rows. Given values are once, few, many or a class for expanded clones.

NA | NA | TRBJ2-7 | TRBV28 | CASSLSGQGIYEQYF | TGTGCCAGCAGTTTATCGGGTCAGGGAATCTACGAGCAGTACTTC
TRBD1 | NA | TRBJ2-2 | TRBV24-1 | CATSDSGTGFTGELFF | TGTGCCACCAGTGATTCCGGGACAGGGTTCACCGGGGAGCTGTTTTTT
TRBD1 | NA | TRBJ1-2 | TRBV28 | CASSRTGVNGYTF | TGTGCCAGCAGTCGAACAGGGGTGAATGGCTACACCTTC
NA | NA | TRBJ2-5 | TRBV18 | CASSPASVSETQYF | TGTGCCAGCTCACCGGCTAGCGTATCAGAGACCCAGTACTTC
TRBD2 | NA | TRBJ2-2 | TRBV9 | CASSVVGGSDTGELFF | TGTGCCAGCAGCGTAGTAGGCGGGAGCGACACCGGGGAGCTGTTTTTT
NA | few | TRBJ1-2 | TRBV7-2 | CASSLAAGNYGYTF | TGTGCCAGCAGCTTAGCGGCAGGGAACTATGGCTACACCTTC
NA | NA | TRBJ1-6 | TRBV11-3 | CASSLDNGSPLHF | TGTGCCAGCAGCTTAGATAACGGTTCACCCCTCCACTTT
NA | NA | TRBJ1-2 | TRBV4-3 | CASSQILQGHYGYTF | TGCGCCAGCAGCCAGATTCTACAGGGCCACTATGGCTACACCTTC
NA | NA | TRBJ1-5 | TRBV28 | CASSFMLKELGQPQHF | TGTGCCAGCAGTTTTATGTTGAAGGAGTTGGGTCAGCCCCAGCATTTT
TRBD1 | NA | TRBJ1-1 | TRBV29-1 | CSVEGDRGIKDTEAFF | TGCAGCGTTGAGGGCGACAGGGGTATAAAAGACACTGAAGCTTTCTTT
NA | once | TRBJ2-3 | TRBV7-2 | CASSRIGADTQYF | TGTGCCAGCAGCCGCATAGGGGCAGATACGCAGTATTTT
NA | NA | TRBJ1-5 | TRBV7-3 | CASSLTRNQPQHF | TGTGCCAGCAGCTTAACCAGGAATCAGCCCCAGCATTTT
TRBD2 | NA | TRBJ2-6 | TRBV18 | CASSPAIWATSGRGAGANVLTF | TGTGCCAGCTCACCAGCGATTTGGGCAACTAGCGGGAGAGGCGCTGGGGCCAACGTCCTGACTTTC
NA | NA | TRBJ2-7 | TRBV5-4 | CASSRRLSYEQYF | TGTGCCAGCAGCCGAAGACTGTCCTACGAGCAGTACTTC
NA | NA | TRBJ1-5 | TRBV9 | CASSESGDQPQHF | TGTGCCAGCAGCGAGTCGGGGGATCAGCCCCAGCATTTT
TRBD1 | NA | TRBJ1-2 | TRBV6-5 | CASSPDRAFNYGYTF | TGTGCCAGCAGCCCGGACAGGGCGTTTAACTATGGCTACACCTTC
TRBD2 | NA | TRBJ2-1 | TRBV9 | CASSDNPREGGNEQFF | TGTGCCAGCAGCGACAACCCGCGGGAGGGCGGCAATGAGCAGTTCTTC
TRBD1 | NA | TRBJ2-5 | TRBV4-1 | CASSQVRDRGPGTQYF | TGCGCCAGCAGCCAAGTGAGGGACAGGGGCCCCGGGACCCAGTACTTC
NA | NA | TRBJ2-7 | TRBV10-3 | CAIGDKNYEQYF | TGTGCCATCGGGGACAAGAACTACGAGCAGTACTTC
NA | NA | TRBJ2-7 | TRBV5-1 | CASSLGGASSYEQYF | TGCGCCAGCAGCTTGGGTGGAGCAAGCTCCTACGAGCAGTACTTC
NA | NA | TRBJ1-2 | TRBV27 | CASSFWTAGMDGYTF | TGTGCCAGCAGTTTTTGGACGGCAGGGATGGATGGCTACACCTTC
TRBD1 | NA | TRBJ1-5 | TRBV5-1 | CASSPGTEFQPQHF | TGCGCCAGCAGCCCTGGGACAGAGTTTCAGCCCCAGCATTTT
TRBD1 | NA | TRBJ2-5 | TRBV24-1 | CATSDLGTGEKETQYF | TGTGCCACCAGTGATTTGGGGACAGGGGAAAAAGAGACCCAGTACTTC
TRBD2 | once | TRBJ2-1 | TRBV10-1 | CASSVLAADPNEQFF | TGCGCCAGCAGTGTTCTAGCGGCCGACCCCAATGAGCAGTTCTTC
NA | NA | TRBJ2-5 | TRBV6-5 | CASSYSSVTGQETQYF | TGTGCCAGCAGTTACTCGAGTGTGACGGGCCAAGAGACCCAGTACTTC
NA | NA | TRBJ1-1 | TRBV10-3 | CAISEPGGNTEAFF | TGTGCCATCAGTGAGCCGGGAGGGAACACTGAAGCTTTCTTT
NA | NA | TRBJ1-2 | TRBV24-1 | CATSDLRLGYTF | TGTGCCACCAGTGATTTGAGACTGGGCTACACCTTC
TRBD2 | NA | TRBJ2-1 | TRBV10-3 | CAIRLGLAGTNEQFF | TGTGCCATCAGATTGGGACTAGCGGGAACCAATGAGCAGTTCTTC
NA | NA | TRBJ2-7 | TRBV21-1 | CASSKAISNRVSFSYEQYF | TGTGCCAGCAGCAAAGCGATATCGAACAGGGTTTCCTTCTCCTACGAGCAGTACTTC
TRBD1 | NA | TRBJ2-4 | TRBV10-3 | CAISESGQGNIQYF | TGTGCCATCAGTGAGTCGGGACAGGGAAACATTCAGTACTTC
TRBD2 | NA | TRBJ2-5 | TRBV6-1 | CASSEALAGVVGTQYF | TGTGCCAGCAGTGAAGCGCTAGCGGGAGTGGTAGGGACCCAGTACTTC
NA | NA | TRBJ2-3 | TRBV19 | CASSISGGDTDTQYF | TGTGCCAGTAGTATAAGCGGAGGGGACACAGATACGCAGTATTTT
TRBD1 | NA | TRBJ1-2 | TRBV19 | CASSTRSGTDSYGYTF | TGTGCCAGTAGTACTAGATCCGGGACAGACTCCTATGGCTACACCTTC
TRBD2 | NA | TRBJ2-1 | TRBV7-9 | CASSLARTSGWVYNEQFF | TGTGCCAGCAGCTTAGCGCGGACTAGCGGTTGGGTTTACAATGAGCAGTTCTTC
TRBD2 | NA | TRBJ2-1 | TRBV9 | CASSVVVAGLAGPNEQFF | TGTGCCAGCAGCGTAGTCGTAGCGGGACTAGCGGGCCCCAATGAGCAGTTCTTC
TRBD1 | NA | TRBJ2-1 | TRBV7-2 | CASSDRTGDNEQFF | TGTGCCAGCAGCGACCGGACAGGGGACAATGAGCAGTTCTTC
NA | NA | TRBJ2-2 | TRBV11-2 | CASSASGWELFF | TGTGCCAGCAGCGCCTCCGGTTGGGAGCTGTTTTTT
NA | NA | TRBJ2-3 | TRBV3-1/TRBV3-2 | CASSQGGYTDTQYF | TGTGCCAGCAGCCAAGGAGGCTACACAGATACGCAGTATTTT
NA | NA | TRBJ2-7 | TRBV7-8 | CASSPNYEQYF | TGTGCCAGCAGCCCCAACTACGAGCAGTACTTC
TRBD1 | NA | TRBJ2-6 | TRBV5-5 | CASVPGQGTRPSGANVLTF | TGTGCCAGCGTCCCGGGACAGGGAACCAGACCGTCTGGGGCCAACGTCCTGACTTTC
TRBD1 | NA | TRBJ1-2 | TRBV28 | CASSLAGLDRGGLGYTF | TGTGCCAGCAGTTTAGCCGGTCTAGACAGGGGAGGATTGGGCTACACCTTC
TRBD1 | NA | TRBJ2-2 | TRBV5-1 | CASSLRDRELFF | TGCGCCAGCAGCCTACGGGACAGAGAGCTGTTTTTT
NA | NA | TRBJ2-7 | TRBV5-1 | CASSLEDSRYEQYF | TGCGCCAGCAGCTTGGAGGACAGTAGGTACGAGCAGTACTTC
TRBD2 | NA | TRBJ2-3 | TRBV2 | CASSKGREAGSTDTQYF | TGTGCCAGCAGCAAAGGGCGGGAGGCGGGTAGCACAGATACGCAGTATTTT
NA | NA | TRBJ2-1 | TRBV7-9 | CASSLAEGSYNEQFF | TGTGCCAGCAGCTTAGCGGAGGGTTCCTACAATGAGCAGTTCTTC
TRBD2 | NA | TRBJ2-7 | TRBV27 | CASSPRREFYEQYF | TGTGCCAGCAGTCCCAGGCGGGAGTTTTACGAGCAGTACTTC
TRBD1 | NA | TRBJ1-2 | TRBV7-3 | CASSVSGQGNYGYTF | TGTGCCAGCAGCGTTTCGGGACAGGGTAACTATGGCTACACCTTC